This TCR beta chain was sequenced in a study of T cell responses to AZD1222 COVID-19 vaccine. Study-level points and caveats: Receipt of two AZD1222 doses was followed by a rise in Spike-specific TCR breadth and depth. Females outnumbered males among donors, who were mostly white British; clonal diversity was possibly underestimated.

Points on this clone: The antigen remains undetermined.

Pooling was applied to second doses at about 4 or about 12 weeks. The method was immunoSEQ multiplex PCR; TCRdb's version includes in-frame clones alone and lacks a portion of them. The sample lists 85,000 or so clones; about 86% were seen once. This CDR3 is built from 16 residues. Germline V lookup: CDR1 MNHEY, CDR2 SMNVEV (reference sequence). Trimming left V 6 bases short and J 5 bases short, with 20 bases between. The sample consisted of peripheral blood, taken 28 days after the second AZD1222 dose. The source of this sequence is an adult who received the AZD1222 COVID-19 vaccine. The rearrangement joins TRBV27 to TRBJ2-1, with a possible D match to TRBD1 (9 bases). The CDR3 is CASSLAGGQGNNEQFF. CDR3 bases: TGTGCCAGCAGCCTGGCGGGGGGACAGGGTAACAATGAGCAGTTCTTC.